These T cell receptor beta chains were read from a single sample in a study of T cell changes during pregnancy in multiple sclerosis. Profiling relied on immunoSEQ multiplex PCR, and the TCRdb table lists in-frame clones only, not all of them. The sample lists under 20,000 clones; roughly 84% were seen once. The material sequenced was CD8+ T cells from peripheral blood mononuclear cells, taken after pregnancy. Source of these receptors: a female donor with multiple sclerosis, enrolled in a pregnancy study. Each CDR3 is given with its conserved first and last residue. Fields, in order: J gene, D gene, clone size, V gene, CDR3 DNA, CDR3 protein. A D gene is named only where the DNA matches it firmly. Rows may omit the clone size; those that give it use once, few, many or a size class.

TRBJ2-7,NA,NA,TRBV2,TGTGCCAGCGCAGGGGTTTTGAAGACCTACGAGCAGTACTTC,CASAGVLKTYEQYF
TRBJ2-5,NA,NA,TRBV11-2,TGTGCCAGCAGCGTCAACGGGTTAGCTGAGACCCAGTACTTC,CASSVNGLAETQYF
TRBJ2-5,TRBD2,NA,TRBV7-9,TGTGCCAGCAGCCCACTTAATAGCGGGGACCAAGAGACCCAGTACTTC,CASSPLNSGDQETQYF
TRBJ2-3,NA,NA,TRBV11-3,TGTGCCAGCAGCTTAGACCCCGCAGGTGCAGATACGCAGTATTTT,CASSLDPAGADTQYF
TRBJ1-1,NA,NA,TRBV30,TGTGCCTGGAGTGTCCCGGGTTACAGGGATGAAGCTTTCTTT,CAWSVPGYRDEAFF
TRBJ2-7,NA,NA,TRBV25-1,TGTGCCAGCAGTGAATCTGGGACTGCCTACGAGCAGTACTTC,CASSESGTAYEQYF
TRBJ2-2,NA,NA,TRBV2,TGTGCCAGCAGAGGGACAGGGGAGCTGTTTTTT,CASRGTGELFF
TRBJ2-1,NA,NA,TRBV4-3,TGCGCCAGCAGCCTCAAATTGAGCTCCTACAATGAGCAGTTCTTC,CASSLKLSSYNEQFF
TRBJ2-1,NA,NA,TRBV28,TGTGCCAGCATGATCCTTGGCGGAAACAATGAGCAGTTCTTC,CASMILGGNNEQFF
TRBJ2-1,TRBD1,few,TRBV5-5,TGTGCCAGCAGCCAGACTACAGGGGGCTATGAGCAGTTCTTC,CASSQTTGGYEQFF